This T cell receptor (beta chain) comes out of a study of tumor-infiltrating lymphocytes in primary liver carcinoma. The CDR3 extends over 14 amino acids. From germline, CDR1 is SGHNT and CDR2 YYREEE (reference sequence). Study-level findings and limits: Blood fell significantly below tumors in its top-250-clone fraction (p = 0.039).

From 450 to 550 ng total RNA, TCR beta cDNA was generated with a primer in the constant region. Libraries covering TCR beta were generated through three nested multiplex PCR rounds (using a slightly modified ARM-PCR). A C-beta reverse primer was combined with TRBV1-TRBV30 forward primers in the first two PCR rounds, and each round had 10 cycles. TCRdb used MiXCR to reprocess the multiplex PCR reads, holding one entry per CDR3 protein. The table has under 200,000 distinct CDR3 sequences, approximately 65% seen once. This clonotype was observed a handful of times. What it binds is not known. Since a much larger clone is just one base distant, this may be a read error. Unsorted whole blood supplied the blood RNA, and germline DNA was isolated too. Enrolled patients were chronically infected with HBV and treatment-naive.

The sequence came from an older woman with primary liver carcinoma and hepatitis B virus infection. Sequencing was done on a sample of peripheral blood. The rearrangement joins TRBV5-4 to TRBJ2-7; no definite D call. CDR3 bases: TGTACCAGCAGCTTGGATGGGGAACCCTACGAGCAGTACTTC. This gives the protein CTSSLDGEPYEQYF.